What follows are 26 T cell receptor beta chains derived from one specimen sequenced in a study of cytomegalovirus exposure and HLA in healthy donors (dated by TCRdb to about 2017). Library prep was done by the immunoSEQ multiplex PCR assay. In TCRdb, the immuneACCESS table is reduced to in-frame sequences with V and J assigned. These tables do not hold every clone; where another copy was compared, an unresolved V gene accounts for under half, and the others remain unexplained. For this sample the table gives roughly 150,000 clones, of which approximately 94% were detected only once. The ten largest clones capture roughly 1.9% of the sample. Sample: PBMCs. The source of these receptors is a man aged 18-30 years in good health and CMV-seropositive.

The rearrangement uses TRBV5-1 and TRBJ1-4, with D hard to call. This CDR3 contains 15 residues. Germline V CDR1 and CDR2: SGHRS, YFSETQ. Trimming cost V 5 bases and J 5 bases, with 16 bases left between them. The CDR3 DNA sequence: TGCGCCAGCAGACTTGACGGGTATGAGAATGAAAAACTGTTTTTT. Amino acids: CASRLDGYENEKLFF.

The chain combines TRBV4-1 with TRBJ2-7; D gene uncertain. The CDR3 covers 13 residues. V was pared by 1 base and J by 3 bases, with 7 bases between. Germline CDR1 reads MGHRA; CDR2 reads YSYEKL. The CDR3 DNA reads as TGCGCCAGCAGCCAAGGTTCCGGCTACGAGCAGTACTTC. Amino acid sequence: CASSQGSGYEQYF.

The chain employs TRBV5-1 and TRBJ1-2; D gene uncertain. The germline CDR1 and CDR2 sequences are SGHRS and YFSETQ. The CDR3 has 16 residues. Trimming stripped 4 bases from V and 0 bases from J, with 16 bases between. The CDR3 loop reads CASSPALLLANYGYTF. CDR3 in DNA: TGCGCCAGCAGCCCCGCGCTGCTATTAGCTAACTATGGCTACACCTTC. Combining the CDR3 with reference TRBV5-1 and TRBJ1-2 gives the whole variable domain KAGVTQTPRYLIKTRGQQVTLSCSPISGHRSVSWYQQTPGQGLQFLFEYFSETQRNKGNFPGRFSGRQFSNSRSEMNVSTLELGDSALYLCASSPALLLANYGYTFGSGTRLTVV.

The chain links TRBV6-1 to TRBJ1-4; 7 bases match TRBD1. The germline V gene has CDR1 MNHNS and CDR2 SASEGT. The V segment lost 10 bases and the J segment 8 bases; nucleotides outside the gene matches: 13. This CDR3 is 14 amino acids long. CDR3 DNA: TGTGCCACCGAAACCAGACAGGGTCGGGAAAAACTGTTTTTT. Its protein product is CATETRQGREKLFF.

This chain uses TRBV23-1 with TRBJ2-5; TRBD2 matches 10 bases. TRBV23-1 is flagged as an ORF with uncertain function. V trimming: 7 bases; J trimming: 4 bases; junction bases outside the gene matches: 9. The CDR3 loop spans 15 amino acids. CDR3 amino acids: CASIGLAGERETQYF. CDR3 nucleotide sequence: TGCGCCAGCATTGGGCTAGCGGGAGAAAGAGAGACCCAGTACTTC.

This clone was counted once. V gene TRBV9 combines with J gene TRBJ2-7, with TRBD2 matching over 8 bases. This CDR3 spans 14 amino acids. The V and J ends lost 4 bases and 3 bases, in that order; junction bases with no gene match: 6. The V gene's germline CDR1 is SGDLS and CDR2 YYNGEE. The CDR3 DNA reads as TGTGCCAGCAGCCCCCGGGGGGGGGACTACGAGCAGTACTTC. It encodes CASSPRGGDYEQYF.

This chain links TRBV9 with TRBJ1-4; no reliable D call. This CDR3 has 13 amino acids. With 5 bases removed from V and 0 bases from J, the gap between germline ends came to 5 bases. The germline V gene encodes CDR1 SGDLS and CDR2 YYNGEE. CDR3 sequence reads: CASSRATNEKLFF. CDR3 nucleotides: TGTGCCAGCAGTCGTGCAACTAATGAAAAACTGTTTTTT.

The chain is built from TRBV5-1 and TRBJ2-3, with D possibly matching TRBD1 (6 bases). Germline V CDR1 and CDR2: SGHRS, YFSETQ. The length of the CDR3 is 16 residues. V lost 0 bases and J lost 2, with 13 bases in between. The DNA for the CDR3 is TGCGCCAGCAGCTTGGGGTGGTGGGGGCCCACAGATACGCAGTATTTT. This translates into CASSLGWWGPTDTQYF.

The gene calls are TRBV6-1 and TRBJ1-1; D not resolved. CDR3 length equals 14 residues. V was cut by 2 bases and J by 5 bases, with 12 bases left in between. From germline, CDR1 is MNHNS and CDR2 SASEGT. The CDR3 DNA reads TGTGCCAGCAGTGAATGGGCAGGCGGGACTGAAGCTTTCTTT. Its translation: CASSEWAGGTEAFF.

As concerns this clone: The junction shows a germline mismatch at one end, possibly a read error. The V and J genes are TRBV18 and TRBJ2-1; D unclear. This CDR3 is built from 12 residues. Germline CDR1 reads KGHSH; CDR2 reads LQKENI. The CDR3 region has the DNA TGTGCCAGCTCAGCACCCGCCGGGGAGCAGTTCTTC. Translation gives CASSAPAGEQFF.

The chain's CDR3 is CASSSGGGTDTQYF. In nucleotides, the CDR3 is TGTGCCAGCAGCTCCGGCGGTGGCACAGATACGCAGTATTTT. J is TRBJ2-3 and V is TRBV11-2; no clear D. The CDR3 has 14 residues. Germline V CDR1 and CDR2: SGHAT, FQNNGV. V lost 4 bases, J lost 1 base, and 9 bases lay in between. The full variable domain, with the rest looked up from reference TRBV11-2 and TRBJ2-3, is EAGVAQSPRYKIIEKRQSVAFWCNPISGHATLYWYQQILGQGPKLLIQFQNNGVVDDSQLPKDRFSAERLKGVDSTLKIQPAKLEDSAVYLCASSSGGGTDTQYFGPGTRLTVL.

J is TRBJ1-5 and V is TRBV6-6; D unclear. In germline, CDR1 is MNHNY, CDR2 SVGAGI (reference sequence). Trimming took off 2 bases at V and 7 bases at J, with 12 bases between the two ends. The CDR3 is 14 amino acids. The CDR3, as DNA: TGTGCCAGCAGTTACGAGGGTCGAACACAGCCCCAGCATTTT. Protein: CASSYEGRTQPQHF.

In DNA, the CDR3 is TGTGCCAGCAGCCGGGACAGGGGGTTTGAAAAACTGTTTTTT. Residues: CASSRDRGFEKLFF. The chain carries TRBV6-6 and TRBJ1-4, with 11 bases that match TRBD1. CDR1 MNHNY and CDR2 SVGAGI come from the germline V gene (reference sequence). The CDR3 runs to 14 residues. After removal of 6 bases from V and 7 bases from J, the junction contained 4 bases not matched to a gene.

Concerning this clone itself: The same CDR3 is also encoded by other DNA sequences in this sample. The chain links TRBV2 to TRBJ1-2, with 9 bases fitting TRBD1. This CDR3 spans 13 amino acids. Germline V lookup: CDR1 SNHLY, CDR2 FYNNEI. V shed 4 bases and J 3 bases; nucleotides not matched to a gene: 0. The CDR3 sequence: CASSGTGDYGYTF. The DNA of the CDR3 is TGTGCCAGCAGTGGGACAGGGGACTATGGCTACACCTTC. Looking up the rest from reference TRBV2 and TRBJ1-2 gives the full variable domain: EPEVTQTPSHQVTQMGQEVILRCVPISNHLYFYWYRQILGQKVEFLVSFYNNEISEKSEIFDDQFSVERPDGSNFTLKIRSTKLEDSAMYFCASSGTGDYGYTFGSGTRLTVV.

The chain carries TRBV27 and TRBJ2-7, with 10 bases aligning to TRBD2. V gave up 5 bases and J gave up 0 bases; unmatched junction bases: 7. The CDR3 is 16 residues long. Looked up from germline, CDR1 is MNHEY and CDR2 is SMNVEV (reference sequence). CDR3 nucleotide sequence: TGTGCCAGCAGTAATCGACTAGCGGGTATCTCCTACGAGCAGTACTTC. It codes for CASSNRLAGISYEQYF.

This chain uses TRBV7-2 with TRBJ1-5; D may be TRBD1 (5 bases). This CDR3 comprises 16 residues. Germline CDR1 reads SGHTA; CDR2 reads FQGNSA. Trimming shortened V by 6 bases and J by 0 bases, and 15 bases separated the two germline ends. This chain's CDR3 is CASSYGGALSNQPQHF. The CDR3 DNA is TGTGCCAGCAGTTACGGTGGGGCCCTTAGCAATCAGCCCCAGCATTTT.

The chain recombines TRBV6-5 with TRBJ2-3, with D possibly matching TRBD1 (6 bases). CDR3 length: 16 residues. V lost 4 bases to trimming and J lost 0 bases, with 14 bases between them. Germline CDR1 is MNHEY and CDR2 is SVGAGI. The CDR3 sequence: CASSSLDRSSTDTQYF. DNA of the CDR3: TGTGCCAGCAGTTCTCTTGACAGGAGTAGCACAGATACGCAGTATTTT.

This clone was recorded once. The chain carries TRBV15 and TRBJ2-6; 9 nucleotides line up with TRBD1. The CDR3 spans 16 residues. V shed 9 bases and J 0 bases; nucleotides not matched to a gene: 6. Germline assignment: CDR1 LNHNV and CDR2 YYDKDF (reference sequence). CDR3 amino acids: CATKGQGHSGANVLTF. CDR3 bases: TGTGCCACTAAAGGACAGGGGCACTCTGGGGCCAACGTCCTGACTTTC.

The gene calls are TRBV2 and TRBJ1-6, with 7 bases fitting TRBD1. The CDR3 runs 17 residues. The V and J ends lost 5 bases and 0 bases, in that order; junction bases with no gene match: 7. Looked up from germline, CDR1 is SNHLY and CDR2 is FYNNEI. For the CDR3, the DNA is TGTGCCAGCAGTACGGACAGGCAAAGCTCCTATAATTCACCCCTCCACTTT. Residues: CASSTDRQSSYNSPLHF.

This chain links TRBV5-8 with TRBJ2-7; 8 bases line up with TRBD2. This CDR3 has 16 residues. V lost 1 base, J lost 5 bases, and 11 bases stayed unmatched. Germline V gene lookup returns CDR1 SGHTS and CDR2 YDEGEE. CDR3 sequence reads: CASSLILAGIRDEQYF. The CDR3 bases are TGTGCCAGCAGCTTGATTTTAGCGGGAATAAGGGACGAGCAGTACTTC.

The rearrangement links TRBV9 to TRBJ1-5, with D uncertain. Trimming took off 4 bases at V and 2 bases at J, with 7 bases between the two ends. The CDR3 is 13 residues long. The germline V gene encodes CDR1 SGDLS and CDR2 YYNGEE. As DNA, the CDR3 is TGTGCCAGCAGCTTCCTAGGCAATCAGCCCCAGCATTTT. It specifies CASSFLGNQPQHF.

The CDR3 protein is CASSQQGAGTGELFF. Written as DNA, the CDR3 is TGTGCCAGCAGTCAACAGGGGGCAGGGACCGGGGAGCTGTTTTTT. The rearrangement uses TRBV6-5 and TRBJ2-2; 9 bases are shared with TRBD1. CDR1 and CDR2 from the germline V gene are MNHEY and SVGAGI. With V trimmed by 5 bases and J by 5 bases, 6 bases remained unmatched. The CDR3 extends over 15 amino acids.

This clone has more than one count but fewer than ten. The chain joins TRBV5-1 to TRBJ2-3; no firm D call. The CDR3 runs 14 residues. Germline V gene sequence: CDR1 SGHRS, CDR2 YFSETQ. V was clipped by 0 bases and J by 1 base, with 6 bases between them. For the CDR3, the DNA is TGCGCCAGCAGCTTGGCACTCGGCACAGATACGCAGTATTTT. This translates into CASSLALGTDTQYF.

A single count supports this clone. The chain carries TRBV7-9 and TRBJ2-3; the match to TRBD2 covers 10 bases. J gave up 2 bases and V 4 bases, and 6 bases lay outside the gene matches. Germline assignment: CDR1 SEHNR and CDR2 FQNEAQ (reference sequence). This CDR3 has 16 amino acids. The CDR3: CASSSWTSGTTDTQYF. The CDR3 nucleotides are TGTGCCAGCAGCTCCTGGACTAGCGGAACCACAGATACGCAGTATTTT.

J is TRBJ2-7 and V is TRBV5-1, with 9 bases lining up with TRBD2. The CDR3 has 14 residues. Germline V gene lookup returns CDR1 SGHRS and CDR2 YFSETQ. The J segment lost 4 bases and the V segment lost 1 base, leaving 3 bases of the junction unmatched. The CDR3 loop reads CASSLLAGEYEQYF. The CDR3 nucleotides are TGCGCCAGCAGCTTGTTAGCGGGAGAGTACGAGCAGTACTTC.

The V call is TRBV7-6, the J call TRBJ2-3, with D possibly matching TRBD2 (5 bases). There are 13 residues in the CDR3. Per germline, CDR1 SGHVS and CDR2 FNYEAQ. V was trimmed by 3 bases and J by 6 bases, leaving 10 bases between them. CDR3 in DNA: TGTGCCAGCAGCTTCCAAGTAGCGGATACGCAGTATTTT. Its protein product is CASSFQVADTQYF.